These 27 T cell receptor beta chains came from one sample sequenced in a study of cytomegalovirus exposure and HLA in healthy donors. The data were produced by immunoSEQ multiplex PCR, yet TCRdb's version contains in-frame clones alone and is incomplete. The sample has some 260,000 clones, 90% seen once. The specimen was PBMCs. The origin of the receptors is a woman aged 30 to 39 in good health and CMV-seronegative.

V gene TRBV9 combines with J gene TRBJ1-1; D is perhaps TRBD1 (5 bases). There are 15 residues in the CDR3. Between the trimmed V and J ends, which lost 0 bases and 0 bases, there was a span of 9 bases. Germline CDR1 is SGDLS and CDR2 is YYNGEE. The CDR3 region is CASSVEAGVNTEAFF. CDR3 coding DNA: TGTGCCAGCAGCGTAGAAGCGGGGGTGAACACTGAAGCTTTCTTT.

This chain uses TRBV11-2 with TRBJ2-5; 7 bases align to TRBD1. The CDR3 is 15 residues long. The V segment lost 1 base and the J segment 5 bases; nucleotides outside the gene matches: 7. The V gene's germline CDR1 is SGHAT and CDR2 FQNNGV. The CDR3 bases are TGTGCCAGCAGCTTAGCGGGACAGTGGGGGGAGACCCAGTACTTC. Its translation is CASSLAGQWGETQYF.

This sequence joins TRBV6-1 and TRBJ2-1; possible D gene TRBD1, 6 bases. This CDR3 region has 15 residues. V was shortened by 6 bases and J by 4 bases, with 16 bases between the two germline ends. Germline V gives CDR1 MNHNS, CDR2 SASEGT. This CDR3 is CASREQGLEYNEQFF. Written as DNA, the CDR3 is TGTGCCAGCAGGGAACAGGGTTTGGAGTACAATGAGCAGTTCTTC.

This chain connects TRBV9 to TRBJ2-2; D unclear. V was cut by 4 bases and J by 4 bases, with 17 bases left in between. Germline V lookup: CDR1 SGDLS, CDR2 YYNGEE. The length of the CDR3 is 16 residues. CDR3 nucleotide sequence: TGTGCCAGCAGCCCCGCCCCGACTGTAGGCACCGGGGAGCTGTTTTTT. This translates into CASSPAPTVGTGELFF.

The chain employs TRBV5-1 and TRBJ2-1, with 9 bases that match TRBD1. This CDR3 comprises 14 residues. Germline V gene data show CDR1 as SGHRS and CDR2 as YFSETQ. V was pared by 0 bases and J by 8 bases, with 3 bases of the junction left unmatched. The CDR3, as DNA: TGCGCCAGCAGCTTGGCCGGACAGGGGCATGAGCAGTTCTTC. This sequence encodes CASSLAGQGHEQFF.

This sequence joins TRBV19 and TRBJ2-5; D is undetermined. The V gene's germline CDR1 is LNHDA and CDR2 SQIVND (reference sequence). Trimming took off 6 bases at V and 0 bases at J, with 11 bases between the two ends. This CDR3 spans 14 amino acids. The CDR3 sequence is CASSTGSYQETQYF. The CDR3 DNA follows: TGTGCCAGTAGCACCGGGTCCTACCAAGAGACCCAGTACTTC.

This chain connects TRBV6-5 to TRBJ2-7, with D unclear. V was shortened by 3 bases and J by 6 bases, with 15 bases between the two germline ends. The CDR3 sequence is 14 residues long. CDR1 is MNHEY, CDR2 SVGAGI, per germline. In DNA, the CDR3 is TGTGCCAGCAGTTATGGGGTCCCCCCAGGCGAGCAGTACTTC. It yields the protein CASSYGVPPGEQYF.

The chain uses TRBV19 and TRBJ2-2, with 11 nucleotides matching TRBD2. Germline trimming cut 2 bases from V and 3 bases from J; bases unmatched to any gene: 2. From germline, CDR1 is LNHDA and CDR2 SQIVND (reference sequence). CDR3 length equals 16 residues. The CDR3 here is CASSIPSGRYTGELFF. CDR3 coding DNA: TGTGCCAGTAGTATACCTAGCGGGAGGTACACCGGGGAGCTGTTTTTT.

The sample holds one count of this clone. The genes are TRBV7-2 and TRBJ1-1, with D possibly matching TRBD1 (5 bases). Germline-derived CDR1 and CDR2 are SGHTA and FQGNSA. The CDR3 is made up of 13 amino acids. With 5 bases removed from V and 3 bases from J, the gap between germline ends came to 10 bases. The CDR3 DNA reads as TGTGCCAGCAGCCTTCGGGGGTACACTGAAGCTTTCTTT. Translated, it gives CASSLRGYTEAFF.

This clone was observed a single time. The chain uses TRBV5-4 and TRBJ2-5, with D perhaps matching TRBD2 (5 bases). The V gene's germline CDR1 is SGHNT and CDR2 YYREEE (reference sequence). The CDR3 is made up of 15 amino acids. V lost 7 bases, J lost 2 bases, and 18 bases lay in between. The CDR3 is CASARDVGPQETQYF. CDR3 bases: TGTGCCAGCGCTCGGGATGTAGGCCCTCAAGAGACCCAGTACTTC.

This clone was counted once. V usage is TRBV27 and J usage is TRBJ1-1; possible D gene TRBD1, 5 bases. V dropped 6 bases and J dropped 3 bases, with 17 bases sitting between them. CDR3 length equals 15 residues. The germline V gene encodes CDR1 MNHEY and CDR2 SMNVEV (reference sequence). The CDR3 loop reads CASSLGGAGYTEAFF. The CDR3, as DNA: TGTGCCAGCAGCCTAGGAGGGGCGGGATACACTGAAGCTTTCTTT.

The J gene is TRBJ1-5, the V gene TRBV18; D gene unclear. CDR1 is KGHSH and CDR2 is LQKENI in the germline V gene. Trimming took 1 base from V and 0 from J, leaving 4 bases between them. The CDR3 extends over 14 amino acids. CDR3 DNA sequence: TGTGCCAGCTCACCACGCGATAGCAATCAGCCCCAGCATTTT. Its protein is CASSPRDSNQPQHF.

The chain employs TRBV7-8 and TRBJ1-2, with D perhaps matching TRBD1 (5 bases). Per the germline V gene, CDR1 is SGHVS and CDR2 is FQNEAQ. V lost 4 bases to trimming and J lost 8 bases, with 14 bases between them. The CDR3 is 13 amino acids. CDR3 bases: TGTGCCAGCAGCTCTCCGCGGGGGGGAGGCTACACCTTC. The encoded protein is CASSSPRGGGYTF.

This sequence joins TRBV6-1 and TRBJ1-5, with a tentative D call TRBD1 (5 bases). Germline V gene sequence: CDR1 MNHNS, CDR2 SASEGT. This CDR3 is 13 amino acids long. V lost 7 bases and J lost 16, with 23 bases in between. The CDR3 is CASTAPRPGRLHF. The CDR3 DNA reads TGTGCCAGCACCGCTCCCCGTCCGGGACGCCTCCATTTT.

The chain combines TRBV11-3 with TRBJ2-1, with 13 positions matching TRBD2. CDR1 is SGHNT and CDR2 is YENEEA in the germline V gene. Trimming at V came to 0 bases and at J to 10 bases, leaving 9 bases not matched to a gene. This CDR3 spans 17 amino acids. CDR3 bases: TGTGCCAGCAGCTTAGAAGGTTCGGGACTAGCGGGGAGAGAGCAGTTCTTC. This codes for CASSLEGSGLAGREQFF.

This clone showed up just once. The J gene is TRBJ2-4, the V gene TRBV7-2; D possibly uses TRBD1 or TRBD2 (5 bases each). CDR3 length equals 14 residues. Germline CDR1 SGHTA, CDR2 FQGNSA. V was clipped by 7 bases and J by 9 bases, with 19 bases between them. CDR3 region: CASTPGWGRGIQYF. As DNA, the CDR3 is TGTGCCAGCACCCCAGGCTGGGGACGTGGCATTCAGTACTTC. Combining the CDR3 with reference TRBV7-2 and TRBJ2-4 gives the whole variable domain GAGVSQSPSNKVTEKGKDVELRCDPISGHTALYWYRQSLGQGLEFLIYFQGNSAPDKSGLPSDRFSAERTGGSVSTLTIQRTQQEDSAVYLCASTPGWGRGIQYFGAGTRLSVL.

The chain combines TRBV27 with TRBJ2-3; 9 bases map to TRBD1. V lost 4 bases, J lost 2 bases, and 7 bases stayed unmatched. Per germline, CDR1 MNHEY and CDR2 SMNVEV (reference sequence). The CDR3 spans 16 residues. The CDR3 coding sequence is TGTGCCAGCAGTTCCGGGACAGGGTTCTACACAGATACGCAGTATTTT. Translating gives CASSSGTGFYTDTQYF.

The chain joins TRBV5-1 to TRBJ1-4; D uncertain. CDR1 is SGHRS and CDR2 is YFSETQ in the germline V gene. CDR3 length equals 13 residues. The V end lost 2 bases, the J end lost 5 bases, and 7 bases lay between the germline ends. The CDR3 DNA reads TGCGCCAGCAGCTTTACGGGGAATGAAAAACTGTTTTTT. This sequence encodes CASSFTGNEKLFF.

The gene calls are TRBV7-8 and TRBJ2-7, with 9 bases aligning to TRBD2. Trimming removed 7 bases from V and 4 bases from J; junction bases left unmatched: 8. Germline V lookup: CDR1 SGHVS, CDR2 FQNEAQ. The CDR3 is 14 residues long. CDR3 DNA sequence: TGTGCCAGCAAGGAGACTAGCGGAGGGTACGAGCAGTACTTC. Translating it yields CASKETSGGYEQYF.

The V and J genes are TRBV29-1 and TRBJ2-7; D is unclear. V was clipped by 5 bases and J by 3 bases, with 14 bases between them. CDR3 size: 13 residues. Germline V gene data show CDR1 as SQVTM and CDR2 as ANQGSEA. CDR3 residues: CSVRRAADYEQYF. The CDR3 nucleotides read TGCAGCGTTCGTCGGGCCGCTGACTACGAGCAGTACTTC.

The CDR3: CASSLQAFNEQFF. CDR3 sequence (DNA): TGTGCCAGCAGTTTACAAGCGTTCAATGAGCAGTTCTTC. V usage is TRBV27 and J usage is TRBJ2-1; no definite D call. This CDR3 has 13 amino acids. The germline gives CDR1 MNHEY, CDR2 SMNVEV (reference sequence). The V and J ends lost 2 bases and 6 bases respectively, with 8 bases between them.

V and J are TRBV10-2 and TRBJ2-3; 9 bases are shared with TRBD2. In germline, CDR1 is WSHSY, CDR2 SAAADI. The V and J ends lost 4 bases and 1 base, in that order; junction bases with no gene match: 9. This CDR3 region has 17 residues. The CDR3 nucleotides are TGCGCCAGCAGTGGGCTCGGACTAGCGAGTGGCACAGATACGCAGTATTTT. Its protein product is CASSGLGLASGTDTQYF.

The J gene is TRBJ2-7, the V gene TRBV21-1. TRBV21-1 represents a pseudogene. The CDR3 spans 14 residues. CDR3 DNA: TGTGCCAGCAGCAGCTTCTACCTTGGATCAGAGCAGTACTTC. Translated: CASSSFYLGSEQYF.

V gene TRBV7-3 combines with J gene TRBJ2-3; 9 nucleotides match TRBD2. The CDR3 sequence is 16 residues long. The J segment lost 2 bases and the V segment lost 4 bases, leaving 7 bases of the junction unmatched. From germline, CDR1 is SGHTA and CDR2 FQGTGA. CDR3 amino acids: CASSSVTSGYTDTQYF. CDR3 bases: TGTGCCAGCAGCTCCGTGACTAGCGGATACACAGATACGCAGTATTTT.

The gene calls are TRBV27 and TRBJ2-1, with 11 bases identical to TRBD1. The CDR3 covers 15 residues. V shed 4 bases and J 7 bases; nucleotides not matched to a gene: 6. The germline V gene has CDR1 MNHEY and CDR2 SMNVEV (reference sequence). The chain's CDR3 is CASSSGQGAFNEQFF. The CDR3 DNA sequence: TGTGCCAGCAGTTCCGGACAGGGGGCCTTTAATGAGCAGTTCTTC.

The V call is TRBV25-1, the J call TRBJ1-2; tentative D call: TRBD1 (5 bases). The CDR3 length is 14 residues. V shed 6 bases and J shed 4 bases, with 15 bases lying between them. Germline V gives CDR1 MGHDK, CDR2 SYGVNS. The CDR3 DNA reads TGTGCCAGCAGGGGCAGGGAACGTGGCTATGGCTACACCTTC. Translation gives CASRGRERGYGYTF.

The V and J genes are TRBV15 and TRBJ2-7; D is unresolved. Germline V CDR1 and CDR2: LNHNV, YYDKDF (reference sequence). With 5 bases removed from V and 0 bases from J, the gap between germline ends came to 8 bases. The CDR3 extends over 13 amino acids. CDR3 nucleotide sequence: TGTGCCACCAGCCCGATCAACTCCTACGAGCAGTACTTC. This codes for CATSPINSYEQYF.